What follows describes a single T cell receptor beta chain. Its antigen remains unknown. These data originate in a study of T cell repertoires in cytomegalovirus infection. The wider study: It can be stated that public TCR beta signatures indicated CMV infection as well as a matching HLA type.

TCRdb reprocessed the reads via MiXCR and lists one record per CDR3 protein. The sample lists approximately 110,000 distinct CDR3 sequences; less than 30% were seen once. This CDR3 is 13 amino acids long. The V and J ends lost 6 bases and 9 bases respectively, with 12 bases between them. This chain joins TRBV12-3 or TRBV12-4 and TRBJ1-6, with D perhaps TRBD1 (5 bases). The sequencing used CD8+ T cells from cultured PBMCs, collected from culture after CMV antigen stimulation. This receptor was obtained from a human donor in good health (CMV status not recorded). Some clones in this sample may be carry-over from other donors' samples. CDR3 residues: CASREGGASPLHF. In DNA, the CDR3 is TGTGCCAGCAGGGAGGGTGGGGCTTCACCCCTCCACTTT.